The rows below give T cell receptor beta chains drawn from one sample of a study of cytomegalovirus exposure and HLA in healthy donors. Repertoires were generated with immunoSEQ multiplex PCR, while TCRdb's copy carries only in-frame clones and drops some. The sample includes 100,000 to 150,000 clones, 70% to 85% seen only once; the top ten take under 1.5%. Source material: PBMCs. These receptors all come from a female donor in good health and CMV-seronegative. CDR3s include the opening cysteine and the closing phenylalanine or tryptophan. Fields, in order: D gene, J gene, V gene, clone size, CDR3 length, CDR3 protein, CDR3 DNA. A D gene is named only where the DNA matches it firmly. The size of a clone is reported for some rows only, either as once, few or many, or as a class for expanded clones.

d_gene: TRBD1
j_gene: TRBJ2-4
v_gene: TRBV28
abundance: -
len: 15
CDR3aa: CASRRQGAAKNIQYF
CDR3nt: TGTGCCAGCAGGAGACAGGGGGCGGCCAAAAACATTCAGTACTTC

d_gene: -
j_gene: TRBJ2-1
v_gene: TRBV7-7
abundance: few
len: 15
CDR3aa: CASSPAGSGVGEQFF
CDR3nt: TGTGCTAGCAGCCCGGCGGGATCGGGGGTAGGGGAGCAGTTCTTC

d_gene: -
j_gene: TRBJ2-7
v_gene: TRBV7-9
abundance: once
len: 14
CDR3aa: CASSLDYRGLEQYF
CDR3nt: TGTGCCAGCAGCTTAGATTATCGAGGACTAGAGCAGTACTTC

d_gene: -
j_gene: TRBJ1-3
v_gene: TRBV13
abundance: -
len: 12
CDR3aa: CASSLNRNTIYF
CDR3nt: TGTGCCAGCAGCTTAAACAGAAACACCATATATTTT

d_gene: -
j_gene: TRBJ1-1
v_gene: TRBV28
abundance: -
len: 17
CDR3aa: CASPGGARHAMNTEAFF
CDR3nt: TGTGCCAGCCCCGGGGGGGCCCGCCACGCGATGAACACTGAAGCTTTCTTT

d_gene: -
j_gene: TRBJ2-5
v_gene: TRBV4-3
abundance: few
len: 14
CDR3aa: CASSQGTFQETQYF
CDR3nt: TGCGCCAGCAGCCAAGGGACTTTCCAAGAGACCCAGTACTTC

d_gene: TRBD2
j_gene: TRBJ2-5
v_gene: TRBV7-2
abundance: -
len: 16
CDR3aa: CASSLGLAGWGETQYF
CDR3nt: TGTGCCAGCAGCTTAGGCCTAGCGGGGTGGGGAGAGACCCAGTACTTC

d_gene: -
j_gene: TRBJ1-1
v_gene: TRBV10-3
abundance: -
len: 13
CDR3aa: CAIRSGKNTEAFF
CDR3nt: TGTGCCATCAGGTCCGGGAAGAACACTGAAGCTTTCTTT

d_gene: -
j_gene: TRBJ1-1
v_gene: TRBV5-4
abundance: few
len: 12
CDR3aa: CASSLFRDEAFF
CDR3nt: TGTGCCAGCAGCTTGTTCAGGGATGAAGCTTTCTTT

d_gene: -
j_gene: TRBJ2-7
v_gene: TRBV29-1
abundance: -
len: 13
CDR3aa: CSVVGLSSYEQYF
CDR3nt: TGCAGCGTAGTCGGACTATCCTCCTACGAGCAGTACTTC

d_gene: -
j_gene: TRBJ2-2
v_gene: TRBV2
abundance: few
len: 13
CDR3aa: CASNGEVDGELFF
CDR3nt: TGTGCCAGCAATGGGGAGGTTGACGGGGAGCTGTTTTTT

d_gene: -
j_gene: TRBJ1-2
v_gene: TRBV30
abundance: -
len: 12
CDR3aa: CAWEGTAYGYTF
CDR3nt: TGTGCCTGGGAGGGGACTGCTTATGGCTACACCTTC

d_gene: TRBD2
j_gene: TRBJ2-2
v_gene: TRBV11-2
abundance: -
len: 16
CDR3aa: CASSWGGRRGTGELFF
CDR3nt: TGTGCCAGCAGCTGGGGCGGGAGGAGAGGCACCGGGGAGCTGTTTTTT

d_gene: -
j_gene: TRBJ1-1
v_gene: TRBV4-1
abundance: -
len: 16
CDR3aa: CAGSQDSQLMNTEAFF
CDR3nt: TGCGCCGGCAGCCAAGATTCACAGTTAATGAACACTGAAGCTTTCTTT

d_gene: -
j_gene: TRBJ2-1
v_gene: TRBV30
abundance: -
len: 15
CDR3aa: CAWARGWGSYNEQFF
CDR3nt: TGTGCCTGGGCTAGGGGTTGGGGCTCCTACAATGAGCAGTTCTTC

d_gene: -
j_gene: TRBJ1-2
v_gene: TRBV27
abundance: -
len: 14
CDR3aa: CASRPHPTNYGYTF
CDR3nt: TGTGCCAGCAGACCGCACCCTACTAACTATGGCTACACCTTC

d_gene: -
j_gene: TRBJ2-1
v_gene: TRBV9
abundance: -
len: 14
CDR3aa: CASSVHPGDNEQFF
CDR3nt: TGTGCCAGCAGCGTACATCCAGGGGACAATGAGCAGTTCTTC

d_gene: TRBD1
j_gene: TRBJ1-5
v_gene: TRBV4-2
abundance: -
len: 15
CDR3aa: CASSRYDRGGQPQHF
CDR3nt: TGTGCCAGCAGCCGGTACGACAGGGGTGGGCAGCCCCAGCATTTT

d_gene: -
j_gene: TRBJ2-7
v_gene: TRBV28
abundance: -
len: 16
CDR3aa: CASNSRLTARDYEQYF
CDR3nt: TGTGCCAGCAATTCCCGCCTTACTGCGCGGGACTACGAGCAGTACTTC

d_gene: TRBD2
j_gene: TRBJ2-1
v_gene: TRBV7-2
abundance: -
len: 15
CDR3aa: CASRVAGGTPNEQFF
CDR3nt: TGTGCCAGCAGAGTAGCGGGAGGAACTCCCAATGAGCAGTTCTTC

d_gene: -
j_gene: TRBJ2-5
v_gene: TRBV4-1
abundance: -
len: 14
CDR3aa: CASSQAAAEETQYF
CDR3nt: TGCGCCAGCAGCCAAGCAGCAGCGGAAGAGACCCAGTACTTC

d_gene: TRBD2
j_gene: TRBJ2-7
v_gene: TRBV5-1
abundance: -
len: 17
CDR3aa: CASSLAGLAGGLYEQYF
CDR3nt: TGCGCCAGCAGCTTGGCGGGACTAGCGGGAGGTTTGTACGAGCAGTACTTC

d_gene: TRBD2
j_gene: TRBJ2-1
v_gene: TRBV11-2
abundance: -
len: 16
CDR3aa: CASSNLGLAGGNEQFF
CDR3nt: TGTGCCAGCAGCAACCTAGGACTAGCGGGAGGGAATGAGCAGTTCTTC

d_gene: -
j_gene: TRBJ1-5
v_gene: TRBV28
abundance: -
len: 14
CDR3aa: CASSSGGLNQPQHF
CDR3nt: TGTGCCAGCAGTTCGGGCGGACTCAATCAGCCCCAGCATTTT

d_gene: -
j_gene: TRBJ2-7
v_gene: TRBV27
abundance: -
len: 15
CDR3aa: CASSPLLALSYEQYF
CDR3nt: TGTGCCAGCAGTCCCCTCTTAGCGCTTTCCTACGAGCAGTACTTC

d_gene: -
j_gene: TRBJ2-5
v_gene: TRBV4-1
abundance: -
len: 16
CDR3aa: CASSLYGGSEQETQYF
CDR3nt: TGCGCCAGCAGCCTGTACGGGGGTAGCGAACAAGAGACCCAGTACTTC

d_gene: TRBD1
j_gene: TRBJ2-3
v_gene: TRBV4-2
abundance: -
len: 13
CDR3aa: CASSGQGTDTQYF
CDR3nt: TGTGCCAGCAGTGGACAGGGCACAGATACGCAGTATTTT

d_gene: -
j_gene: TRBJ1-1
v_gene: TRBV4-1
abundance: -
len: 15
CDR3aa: CASSQEPTGGTEAFF
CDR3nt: TGCGCCAGCAGCCAAGAACCGACGGGGGGGACTGAAGCTTTCTTT

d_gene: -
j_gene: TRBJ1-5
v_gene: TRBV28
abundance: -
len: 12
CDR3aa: CASSFPPSAQHF
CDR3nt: TGTGCCAGCAGTTTCCCGCCCTCGGCCCAGCATTTT

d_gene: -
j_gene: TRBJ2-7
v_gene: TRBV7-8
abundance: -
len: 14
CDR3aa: CASTLGQGNYEQYF
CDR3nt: TGTGCCAGCACTTTGGGGCAGGGCAACTACGAGCAGTACTTC

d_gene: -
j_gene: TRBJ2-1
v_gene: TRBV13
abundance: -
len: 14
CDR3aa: CASSSTAGWHEQFF
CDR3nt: TGTGCCAGCAGCTCTACCGCGGGATGGCATGAGCAGTTCTTC

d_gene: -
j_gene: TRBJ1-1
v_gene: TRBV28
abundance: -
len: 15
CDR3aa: CASSPEAAKETEAFF
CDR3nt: TGTGCCAGCAGCCCAGAGGCAGCGAAGGAAACTGAAGCTTTCTTT

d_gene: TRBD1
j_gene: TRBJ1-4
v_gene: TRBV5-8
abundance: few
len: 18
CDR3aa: CASSSQQGTSNVAEKLFF
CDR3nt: TGTGCCAGCAGCTCCCAACAGGGGACCTCCAACGTTGCTGAAAAACTGTTTTTT

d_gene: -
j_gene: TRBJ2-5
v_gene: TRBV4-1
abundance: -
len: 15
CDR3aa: CASSPAEEGQETQYF
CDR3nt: TGCGCCAGCAGCCCGGCGGAAGAGGGACAAGAGACCCAGTACTTC

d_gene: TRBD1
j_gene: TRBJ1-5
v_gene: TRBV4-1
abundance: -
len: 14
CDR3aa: CASSLRGSNQPQHF
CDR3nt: TGCGCCAGCAGCCTCAGGGGGAGCAATCAGCCCCAGCATTTT

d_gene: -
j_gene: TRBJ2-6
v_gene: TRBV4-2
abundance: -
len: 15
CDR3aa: CASSQYYSGANVLTF
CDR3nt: TGTGCCAGCAGCCAGTACTACTCTGGGGCCAACGTCCTGACTTTC

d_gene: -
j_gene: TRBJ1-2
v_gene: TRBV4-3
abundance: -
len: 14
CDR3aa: CASSHAKGEGGYTF
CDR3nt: TGCGCCAGCAGCCACGCAAAAGGGGAGGGTGGCTACACCTTC